This TCR beta chain was identified during a study of T-cell reconstitution after alpha-beta-depleted transplantation in children. J lost 6 bases, V lost 5 bases, and 18 bases had no gene match. The germline gives CDR1 SGHRS, CDR2 YFSETQ. The CDR3 runs 17 residues. Preparing the TCRbeta library involved the use of unique molecular identifiers. One entry per CDR3 protein results from TCRdb running MiXCR on the PCR reads. The repertoire has 250,000 to 350,000 distinct CDR3 sequences, 9.9% of them found once; the top ten carry 10%. The rearrangement uses TRBV5-1 and TRBJ1-2; TRBD1 agrees at 8 bases. The specimen comprised PBMCs from the stem cell graft donor, sampled from the stem cell graft. The source of this sequence is a human donor who donated a stem cell graft to a child with SCID. Here the CDR3 DNA reads TGCGCCAGCAGAAACGCCCATGGACAGGGCCTACCCCATGGCTACACCTTC. Translation gives CASRNAHGQGLPHGYTF.